The 18 T cell receptor beta chains given below trace back to one sample, sequenced in a study of cytomegalovirus exposure and HLA in healthy donors. 13 Jbeta primers and 60 Vbeta primers were used for the PCR. Profiling relied on immunoSEQ multiplex PCR, and the TCRdb table lists in-frame clones only, not all of them. The top ten hold over 1.5% of the sample, which has about 160,000 clones, 70% to 90% seen once. Sequencing used PBMCs. These receptors were obtained from a woman in her late teens or twenties in good health and CMV-seronegative.

The rearrangement links TRBV28 to TRBJ1-2; D may be TRBD1 (5 bases). V was cut by 7 bases and J by 1 base, with 16 bases left in between. The germline V gene has CDR1 MDHEN and CDR2 SYDVKM. The CDR3 spans 15 residues. CDR3 sequence (DNA): TGTGCCAGCAACCTGGGGGGACCGCATAACTATGGCTACACCTTC. Translating gives CASNLGGPHNYGYTF.

The chain carries TRBV7-9 and TRBJ2-1, with TRBD2 identical over 7 bases. Per germline, CDR1 SEHNR and CDR2 FQNEAQ (reference sequence). This CDR3 region has 16 residues. V lost 5 bases, J lost 0 bases, and 7 bases stayed unmatched. The CDR3 DNA sequence: TGTGCCAGCAGCCCCGGGGGACTAAGCTCCTACAATGAGCAGTTCTTC. Its translation: CASSPGGLSSYNEQFF.

The J gene is TRBJ2-5, the V gene TRBV4-1, with D perhaps TRBD2 (5 bases). The CDR3 contains 14 residues. Per germline, CDR1 MGHRA and CDR2 YSYEKL. Trimming took off 5 bases at V and 5 bases at J, with 15 bases between the two ends. The DNA for the CDR3 is TGCGCCAGCAGCTATATGATGTCGGGGGAGACCCAGTACTTC. Translated, it gives CASSYMMSGETQYF.

The genes are TRBV2 and TRBJ2-1; possibly TRBD1 for D (5 bases). The CDR3 contains 15 residues. Germline CDR1 is SNHLY and CDR2 is FYNNEI. With 1 base removed from V and 3 bases from J, the gap between germline ends came to 10 bases. CDR3 DNA: TGTGCCAGCAGTGAAGAGCAGGGCGTCTACAATGAGCAGTTCTTC. Translating it yields CASSEEQGVYNEQFF.

The CDR3 loop reads CASATSGAYEQYF. DNA of the CDR3: TGCGCCAGCGCGACTAGCGGGGCCTACGAGCAGTACTTC. The chain employs TRBV5-1 and TRBJ2-5, with 11 bases matching TRBD2. The J call may be in error: the DNA end matches TRBJ2-7 better. The CDR3 consists of 13 residues. Germline V gene data show CDR1 as SGHRS and CDR2 as YFSETQ.

The chain couples TRBV7-9 to TRBJ2-1, with D maybe TRBD1 (6 bases). The CDR3 spans 16 residues. Trimming removed 6 bases at V and 8 bases at J, with 23 bases between. Germline V gives CDR1 SEHNR, CDR2 FQNEAQ (reference sequence). The CDR3 sequence is CASSSVLRGLYDEQFF. The CDR3 DNA follows: TGTGCCAGCAGTTCCGTTCTCAGGGGTCTCTATGATGAGCAGTTCTTC.

V usage is TRBV19 and J usage is TRBJ2-7; 11 nucleotides line up with TRBD2. From germline, CDR1 is LNHDA and CDR2 SQIVND (reference sequence). The V segment lost 5 bases and the J segment 2 bases; nucleotides outside the gene matches: 5. The CDR3 is 15 residues long. CDR3 amino acids: CASSFLAGGAYEQYF. The CDR3, as DNA: TGTGCCAGTAGTTTCCTAGCGGGGGGCGCCTACGAGCAGTACTTC.

CDR3 nucleotide sequence: TGCGCCAGCAGCCAAGAGAATGGCAGGGTAACATCTGGGGCCAACGTCCTGACTTTC. Its translation is CASSQENGRVTSGANVLTF. The chain employs TRBV4-1 and TRBJ2-6, with D possibly matching TRBD1 (5 bases). Germline CDR1 reads MGHRA; CDR2 reads YSYEKL. This CDR3 has 19 amino acids. V was shortened by 0 bases and J by 1 base, with 16 bases between the two germline ends.

This clone was seen more than once but under ten times. The chain combines TRBV5-1 with TRBJ2-3; TRBD2 matches 8 bases. The CDR3 is 15 residues long. Germline CDR1 reads SGHRS; CDR2 reads YFSETQ. Trimming took 2 bases from V and 9 from J; bases not matched to a gene: 11. In DNA form, the CDR3 reads TGCGCCAGCAGCTTTCTAACCAGCGGGAGTGCGACGCAGTATTTT. It yields the protein CASSFLTSGSATQYF.

This clone appeared once. This chain uses TRBV6-5 with TRBJ2-7; D not certain. The germline V gene encodes CDR1 MNHEY and CDR2 SVGAGI. The CDR3 contains 16 residues. V lost 2 bases to trimming and J lost 0 bases, with 14 bases between them. CDR3 protein: CASSYLSHTSSYEQYF. CDR3 DNA sequence: TGTGCCAGCAGTTACCTCTCGCATACGAGCTCCTACGAGCAGTACTTC.

There are a few counts of this clone. V usage is TRBV4-1 and J usage is TRBJ2-1; 9 positions agree with TRBD2. After removal of 8 bases from V and 5 bases from J, the junction contained 10 bases not matched to a gene. Germline V gene lookup returns CDR1 MGHRA and CDR2 YSYEKL. The CDR3 has 15 amino acids. CDR3 protein: CASLAAGGAHNEQFF. The CDR3 region has the DNA TGCGCCAGCCTTGCCGCGGGAGGGGCCCACAATGAGCAGTTCTTC.

The gene calls are TRBV10-3 and TRBJ2-5, with 7 positions matching TRBD1. The junction had 8 bases not matched to a gene; V was cut back by 6 bases and J by 4 bases. The CDR3 loop spans 14 amino acids. CDR1 and CDR2 (germline): ENHRY, SYGVKD. The CDR3 coding sequence is TGTGCCATCAGGGATTCAGGGGGTTTAGAGACCCAGTACTTC. This translates into CAIRDSGGLETQYF.

This rearrangement joins TRBV5-1 to TRBJ1-2; tentatively, D is TRBD1 (6 bases). CDR1 is SGHRS and CDR2 is YFSETQ in the germline V gene. CDR3 length equals 16 residues. The ends were cut back, 0 bases at V and 0 bases at J, with 12 bases in the middle. The CDR3 region is CASSLAEGQANYGYTF. In DNA, the CDR3 is TGCGCCAGCAGCTTGGCTGAGGGACAAGCTAACTATGGCTACACCTTC. Using reference TRBV5-1 and TRBJ1-2 for the parts outside the CDR3, the full variable domain is KAGVTQTPRYLIKTRGQQVTLSCSPISGHRSVSWYQQTPGQGLQFLFEYFSETQRNKGNFPGRFSGRQFSNSRSEMNVSTLELGDSALYLCASSLAEGQANYGYTFGSGTRLTVV.

V and J are TRBV4-2 and TRBJ2-2, with a possible D match to TRBD1 (5 bases). The length of the CDR3 is 16 residues. Germline V gene sequence: CDR1 LGHNA, CDR2 YNFKEQ. With 4 bases removed from V and 7 bases from J, the gap between germline ends came to 19 bases. The CDR3 protein is CASSPPIPRVNGELFF. The DNA for the CDR3 is TGTGCCAGCAGCCCCCCCATTCCCAGGGTGAACGGGGAGCTGTTTTTT.

This clone came up once. The CDR3 bases are TGTGCCAGCAGTGAAGTCAAACCAGCGGAGGATACGCAGTATTTT. Residues: CASSEVKPAEDTQYF. The chain links TRBV2 to TRBJ2-3; weak D call: TRBD2 (5 bases). The CDR3 spans 15 residues. V shed 1 base and J shed 6 bases, with 14 bases lying between them. Germline V gene data show CDR1 as SNHLY and CDR2 as FYNNEI.

The chain is built from TRBV28 and TRBJ1-1, with D maybe TRBD1 (6 bases). Germline values: CDR1 MDHEN, CDR2 SYDVKM. The CDR3 loop spans 15 amino acids. V shed 1 base and J shed 9 bases, with 18 bases lying between them. The CDR3: CASSLSPDSRGKAFF. For the CDR3, the DNA is TGTGCCAGCAGTTTATCCCCGGACAGTAGGGGGAAAGCTTTCTTT.

The CDR3 DNA reads TGTGCCTGGAGAGGTATAGGGGAGGCGGAAGAGACCCAGTACTTC. Translated, it gives CAWRGIGEAEETQYF. V is TRBV30 and J is TRBJ2-5; D may be TRBD2 (6 bases). The CDR3 is 15 amino acids. The V end was cut by 3 bases, the J end by 3 bases, with 17 bases between. Germline CDR1 reads GTSNPN; CDR2 reads SVGIG (reference sequence).

The chain carries TRBV11-2 and TRBJ2-5; 9 bases agree with TRBD1. V lost 5 bases to trimming and J lost 3 bases; unmatched junction nucleotides: 1. The CDR3 covers 13 residues. CDR1 and CDR2 from the germline V gene are SGHAT and FQNNGV. CDR3 sequence reads: CASSRDREETQYF. CDR3 sequence (DNA): TGTGCCAGCAGCCGGGACAGGGAAGAGACCCAGTACTTC. The whole variable domain, remainder taken from reference TRBV11-2 and TRBJ2-5, is EAGVAQSPRYKIIEKRQSVAFWCNPISGHATLYWYQQILGQGPKLLIQFQNNGVVDDSQLPKDRFSAERLKGVDSTLKIQPAKLEDSAVYLCASSRDREETQYFGPGTRLLVL.